This T cell receptor beta chain was recorded in a study of blood T cell repertoires in COVID-19. Looking at the study overall: The United States, Italy and Spain provided the acute and convalescent COVID-19 samples. From T cells, B-cell-depleted T cells, or PBMCs came the material, which was cDNA or gDNA.

Per the original data handling: Researchers report that nucleated cell counts were estimated from reference gene primer amplification. Sequencing used immunoSEQ multiplex PCR; TCRdb keeps in-frame clones, though not all of them. D and trimming come from the DNA, and the V and J calls and clone size come from that table. The data show fewer than 300,000 clones, less than 85% seen once. V shed 6 bases, J shed 7 bases, and the junction held 10 bases outside the gene matches. The CDR3 covers 15 residues. In germline, CDR1 is SGHVS, CDR2 FQNEAQ. Input material: peripheral blood. The chain links TRBV7-8 to TRBJ2-2; 8 nucleotides agree with TRBD2. The receptor was isolated from a young woman with acute or convalescent COVID-19. The CDR3 nucleotides are TGTGCCAGCAGACCGATAGCGGGAACCGTCGGGGAGCTGTTTTTT. Its protein is CASRPIAGTVGELFF.